The rows below give T cell receptor beta chains drawn from one sample of a study of Graves' ophthalmopathy and Graves' hyperthyroidism. MiXCR, run by TCRdb on the multiplex PCR reads, gives a single entry per CDR3 protein. The sample lists about 220,000 distinct CDR3 sequences, about a fifth occurring once. The sequenced material came from peripheral blood. These receptors all stem from a woman between 50 and 59 years old with Graves' ophthalmopathy. The CDR3 runs from the conserved cysteine through the conserved F or W. The D gene is left open where the match is weak. Not every row has a clone size; where given, it reads once, few, many or a size class.

few	NA	TRBV18	TRBJ1-5	TGTGCCAGCTCACCAGCGGGACTCGACACCGGTCAGCCCCAGCATTTT	CASSPAGLDTGQPQHF
many	TRBD1	TRBV5-1	TRBJ1-1	TGCGCCAGCTACACAGGGGGCTCGAACACTGAAGCTTTCTTT	CASYTGGSNTEAFF
many	NA	TRBV6-5	TRBJ1-1	TGTGCCAGCAGTTACTCAGCGGGGGGACTTGAAGCTTTCTTT	CASSYSAGGLEAFF
many	TRBD2	TRBV20-1	TRBJ2-2	TGCAGTGCTAAAGGGACTAGCGGGAGCAGTGACACCGGGGAGCTGTTTTTT	CSAKGTSGSSDTGELFF
many	TRBD2	TRBV20-1	TRBJ2-7	TGCAGTGCTAGACTCGGGGAGGGGCCTTCCTACGAGCAGTACTTC	CSARLGEGPSYEQYF
NA	NA	TRBV6-5	TRBJ2-7	TGTGCCAGCAGTTACCTAAGGGAACGGGACGAGCAGTACTTC	CASSYLRERDEQYF
NA	TRBD1	TRBV6-1	TRBJ1-2	TGTGCCAGCAGTGAAGCAGGGACAGCGAACTATGGCTACACCTTC	CASSEAGTANYGYTF
many	NA	TRBV24-1	TRBJ1-5	TGTGCCACCAGTGACCAACATCAGCCCCAGCATTTT	CATSDQHQPQHF
many	NA	TRBV7-7	TRBJ2-5	TGTGCTAGCAGCTTGTTAGGGAAGAAAGAGACCCAGTACTTC	CASSLLGKKETQYF
many	TRBD2	TRBV10-3	TRBJ2-7	TGTGCCATCAGTGACGGGGAGGGGATGGGGTACGAGCAGTACTTC	CAISDGEGMGYEQYF
NA	TRBD2	TRBV7-2	TRBJ2-1	TGTGCCAGCAGCGCACGGCGGGGGGGAGGGCAGTTCTTC	CASSARRGGGQFF
NA	TRBD2	TRBV5-1	TRBJ2-5	TGCGCCAGCAGCTTGGGGAGGGGACTAGCGGGAGTAACTCGAGAGACCCAGTACTTC	CASSLGRGLAGVTRETQYF
many	NA	TRBV6-2/TRBV6-3	TRBJ2-2	TGTGCCAGCAGTTACAACACCGGGGAGCTGTTTTTT	CASSYNTGELFF
many	TRBD1	TRBV20-1	TRBJ1-1	TGCAGTGCCAGGACAGGGGGCCGAACTGAAGCTTTCTTT	CSARTGGRTEAFF
NA	NA	TRBV27	TRBJ2-7	TGTACCAGCAGTTCACCGGGGATGACCTACGAGCAGTACTTC	CTSSSPGMTYEQYF
NA	NA	TRBV18	TRBJ2-2	TGTGCCAGCTCACCAATGCAGGGATCGGCCGGGGAGCTGTTTTTT	CASSPMQGSAGELFF
few	TRBD2	TRBV24-1	TRBJ2-2	TGTGCCACCAGTGATCCTATAGCGGGAGGGCCCACCGGGGAGCTGTTTTTT	CATSDPIAGGPTGELFF
many	NA	TRBV28	TRBJ2-7	TGTGCCAGCAAGGGGGGGACACCCCACGAGCAGTACTTC	CASKGGTPHEQYF
many	TRBD1	TRBV30	TRBJ1-1	TGTGCCTGGAGAGTAGGGACAGGCCCCTTGAACACTGAAGCTTTCTTT	CAWRVGTGPLNTEAFF
NA	NA	TRBV5-1	TRBJ1-6	TGCGCCAGCAGCTTGCCGGAAGGGTCCCAATCACCCCTCCACTTT	CASSLPEGSQSPLHF
many	NA	TRBV6-1	TRBJ1-5	TGTGCCAGCAGTGACCAGGCTTATAGCAATCAGCCCCAGCATTTT	CASSDQAYSNQPQHF
NA	NA	TRBV28	TRBJ2-7	TGTGCCAGCAGTTTTTCCGGGACCCGGGACTACGAGCAGTACTTC	CASSFSGTRDYEQYF
many	TRBD1	TRBV19	TRBJ1-3	TGTGCCAGTAATGAGGGGACAGGGTCTTTTGGAAACACCATATATTTT	CASNEGTGSFGNTIYF
NA	NA	TRBV10-3	TRBJ2-6	TGTGCCATCAGGGATGACAGGCCCTCTGGGGCCAACGTCCTGACTTTC	CAIRDDRPSGANVLTF
few	NA	TRBV6-2/TRBV6-3	TRBJ2-7	TGTGCCAGCAGTTACCCTCTTGTCCAGACGGGAGAGCAGTACTTC	CASSYPLVQTGEQYF
many	NA	TRBV29-1	TRBJ2-7	TGCAGCGTTGAAGGGCAGGGATGGAACGAGCAGTACTTC	CSVEGQGWNEQYF
many	TRBD1	TRBV9	TRBJ2-5	TGTGCCAGCAGCGTAGAGACAGGGGGTTATGAGACCCAGTACTTC	CASSVETGGYETQYF
NA	NA	TRBV3-1	TRBJ2-2	TGTGCCAGCAGTCTCACTGGGGGGAACACCGGGGAGCTGTTTTTT	CASSLTGGNTGELFF
NA	NA	TRBV7-2	TRBJ1-1	TGCGCCAGCAGCTTAGGGGCTAGGGAGAGTGAAGCTTTCTTT	CASSLGARESEAFF
few	TRBD1	TRBV5-1	TRBJ2-7	TGCGCCAGCAGACCGGGACAGGGTTTTGGGTACGAGCAGTACTTC	CASRPGQGFGYEQYF